Sequencing of this TCR beta chain was carried out in a study of T-cell memory formation after mild COVID-19. Study as a whole: Across donors, TCR clusters were largely donor specific.

This clonotype was seen only a few times. Its antigen is still unknown. Study-wide points: Day 15 to 85 contractors were CD4/CD8 balanced; later expanders leaned CD4+.

Germline-derived CDR1 and CDR2 are SNHLY and FYNNEI. This CDR3 is built from 13 residues. V lost 8 bases and J 7 bases, leaving 12 bases between the germline ends. TCRdb re-analysed the 5' RACE reads in MiXCR, keeping a single row per CDR3 protein. The table includes more than 100,000 distinct CDR3 sequences, approximately 5.9% detected once. This TCR came from an adult woman who had mild COVID-19 (a few samples of this study predate the infection). Cell type and time point are not known. Material for sequencing was PBMCs or a T cell subset sorted from them (not recorded which). The genes are TRBV2 and TRBJ1-6; D unresolved. The CDR3 loop is CASHFTVNSPLHF. The CDR3 DNA sequence: TGTGCCAGCCACTTTACAGTAAATTCACCCCTCCACTTT.